These 26 T cell receptor beta chains were sequenced from one sample in a study of T cells in severe cutaneous drug reactions (dated by TCRdb to the late 2010s). Sequenced donors were patients with carbamazepine-induced Stevens-Johnson syndrome or toxic epidermal necrolysis (CBZ-SJS/TEN). The sample was run on an Illumina MiSeq. For both bulk and single-cell sequencing, libraries were prepared with the iRepertoire multiplex PCR system using TCR subtype-specific primers. Following TCRdb reprocessing, every CDR3 protein sequence forms one entry, and DNA is not provided. The table for this sample records fewer than 8,000 distinct CDR3 sequences. In total, the top ten clones hold approximately 31% of the sample. The source material was cells from a skin blister. The sample's cell subset or site label, decoded: unsorted cells from skin lesion blisters. These TCRs come from a human donor with toxic epidermal necrolysis, a severe cutaneous drug reaction.

The chain joins TRBV12-3 or TRBV12-4 to TRBJ2-7; TCRdb lists TRBD1, though no DNA is available to test this call. This CDR3 spans 13 amino acids. CDR3 amino acids: CASSRTGSYEQYF.

The rearrangement links TRBV2 to TRBJ2-1; TCRdb's D call of TRBD2 is untestable without DNA. Looked up from germline, CDR1 is SNHLY and CDR2 is FYNNEI. This CDR3 spans 15 amino acids. The CDR3 here is CASGQREGPYNEQFF.

The V call is TRBV28, the J call TRBJ1-4; TCRdb's D call of TRBD1 is untestable without DNA. The CDR3 is made up of 15 amino acids. Germline-derived CDR1 and CDR2 are MDHEN and SYDVKM. The CDR3 is CASSLSPGLREKLFF.

The chain combines TRBV9 with TRBJ2-1; TCRdb designates TRBD2, a call that cannot be tested without DNA. CDR3 size: 15 residues. The V gene's germline CDR1 is SGDLS and CDR2 YYNGEE. The CDR3 loop is CASSAGTSDLNEQFF. Drawing the rest from reference TRBV9 and TRBJ2-1, the complete variable domain is DSGVTQTPKHLITATGQRVTLRCSPRSGDLSVYWYQQSLDQGLQFLIQYYNGEERAKGNILERFSAQQFPDLHSELNLSSLELGDSALYFCASSAGTSDLNEQFFGPGTRLTVL.

According to its frequency, this clonotype is medium-sized. CDR3 sequence reads: CATSRDRDSNYGYTF. This chain joins TRBV15 and TRBJ1-2. Germline-derived CDR1 and CDR2 are LNHNV and YYDKDF (reference sequence). This CDR3 comprises 15 residues.

J is TRBJ2-7 and V is TRBV5-1; TCRdb calls TRBD1, which cannot be checked without DNA. This CDR3 comprises 15 residues. Germline V gene sequence: CDR1 SGHRS, CDR2 YFSETQ. Here the CDR3 reads CASSLQGTDHYEQYF.

V gene TRBV13 combines with J gene TRBJ2-7; no DNA is available, so the TRBD2 call from TCRdb remains unchecked. The CDR3 totals 15 residues. The germline CDR1 and CDR2 sequences are PRHDT and FYEKMQ (reference sequence). Here the CDR3 reads CASSTTSGGRREQYF.

CDR3 region: CASSEGELLNTEAFF. The rearrangement links TRBV2 to TRBJ1-1. CDR1 is SNHLY, CDR2 FYNNEI, per germline. CDR3 length: 15 residues.

V and J are TRBV27 and TRBJ2-1; TCRdb outputs TRBD1, but without DNA this stays unchecked. This CDR3 comprises 15 residues. CDR1 MNHEY and CDR2 SMNVEV come from the germline V gene (reference sequence). The CDR3 loop is CASSYIQGTGNEQFF.

V and J are TRBV7-6 and TRBJ2-2; TCRdb's D call of TRBD2 is untestable without DNA. Germline V gives CDR1 SGHVS, CDR2 FNYEAQ. The CDR3 has 17 amino acids. CDR3 sequence: CASSSRLAGLNTGELFF.

The V and J genes are TRBV27 and TRBJ2-7. There are 15 residues in the CDR3. CDR1 and CDR2 from the germline V gene are MNHEY and SMNVEV (reference sequence). CDR3 sequence: CASSLNRNVIYEQYF.

The CDR3 reads CASSLSLNTEAFF. The gene calls are TRBV6-5 and TRBJ1-1. CDR1 and CDR2 (germline): MNHEY, SVGAGI. The CDR3 sequence is 13 residues long.

The chain employs TRBV20-1 and TRBJ2-1; the TCRdb D gene call, TRBD1, has no DNA to confirm it. The germline V gene encodes CDR1 DFQATT and CDR2 SNEGSKA (reference sequence). CDR3 length equals 12 residues. The CDR3 protein is CSARDTGHEQFF.

V is TRBV4-3 and J is TRBJ2-7. The CDR3 loop spans 14 amino acids. Germline-derived CDR1 and CDR2 are LGHNA and YSLEER. The CDR3: CASSQGVSAYEQYF.

The chain joins TRBV4-3 to TRBJ1-1; the TCRdb call, TRBD1, lacks DNA for checking. The CDR3 loop spans 13 amino acids. Germline CDR1 reads LGHNA; CDR2 reads YSLEER. CDR3 protein: CASSRGVGTEAFF.

The chain carries TRBV28 and TRBJ2-5; absent DNA, TCRdb's TRBD1 call cannot be checked. This CDR3 spans 13 amino acids. Per germline, CDR1 MDHEN and CDR2 SYDVKM. CDR3 loop: CASSAGPVETQYF.

V is TRBV4-1 and J is TRBJ1-1; checking the TCRdb D call of TRBD1 is not possible without DNA. The CDR3 runs 15 residues. Germline CDR1 and CDR2: MGHRA and YSYEKL. CDR3 protein: CASSQKRGPGSEAFF.

V usage is TRBV27 and J usage is TRBJ2-1. Germline V gene data show CDR1 as MNHEY and CDR2 as SMNVEV (reference sequence). CDR3 length: 11 residues. CDR3 loop: CASSRLNEQFF.

The CDR3 spells CSASKGLAGGPDTQYF. This chain links TRBV20-1 with TRBJ2-3; TCRdb lists TRBD2, though no DNA is available to test this call. The length of the CDR3 is 16 residues. CDR1 and CDR2 from the germline V gene are DFQATT and SNEGSKA (reference sequence).

V is TRBV2 and J is TRBJ2-5; TCRdb calls TRBD2, which cannot be checked without DNA. Germline CDR1 is SNHLY and CDR2 is FYNNEI. The CDR3 is 16 residues long. The CDR3: CASSLSSGRGGETQYF.

This chain connects TRBV28 to TRBJ2-1; TCRdb calls TRBD2, which cannot be checked without DNA. Per the germline V gene, CDR1 is MDHEN and CDR2 is SYDVKM. The CDR3 has 14 amino acids. The CDR3 loop is CASSSQRAGNEQFF.

The gene calls are TRBV19 and TRBJ2-7. Per germline, CDR1 LNHDA and CDR2 SQIVND (reference sequence). CDR3 size: 17 residues. CDR3: CASSIRGKRQDTYEQYF.

This chain links TRBV9 with TRBJ2-7. The V gene's germline CDR1 is SGDLS and CDR2 YYNGEE. The CDR3 loop spans 13 amino acids. CDR3 region: CASSVDSNYEQYF.

The chain is built from TRBV6-1 and TRBJ2-1; no DNA is available, so the TRBD2 call from TCRdb remains unchecked. Germline assignment: CDR1 MNHNS and CDR2 SASEGT. There are 14 residues in the CDR3. The CDR3 sequence: CASVLAGGSNEQFF.

The chain has TRBV6-6 and TRBJ1-6. This CDR3 comprises 17 residues. Germline V CDR1 and CDR2: MNHNY, SVGAGI (reference sequence). The CDR3 spells CASSEYFGSSYNSPLHF.

The V gene is TRBV29-1, the J gene TRBJ2-7; TCRdb gives TRBD1 as the D gene, but with no DNA this cannot be confirmed. CDR1 and CDR2 (germline): SQVTM, ANQGSEA. The CDR3 length is 12 residues. CDR3 region: CAARTHSYEQYF.